The 8 T cell receptor beta chains below all came from one sample that was sequenced in a study of blood T cells in healthy people across ages. For the second PCR, which ran for about 7 to 11 cycles, a sample-barcoded 5' primer and a J-beta primer mix were used. TCRdb re-called the 5' RACE reads with MiXCR, one entry per CDR3 protein. The table includes over 700,000 distinct CDR3 sequences, 20% to 25% detected once. This sample was shared with a second study, whose subject was T cells of mothers and their children.

Sequences were obtained from blood. The receptors come from a boy aged 10-17 years in good health.

The table lists this clonotype with a few counts. The gene calls are TRBV7-9 and TRBJ2-7, with a tentative D call TRBD1 (6 bases). CDR3 length: 13 residues. Trimming took off 5 bases at V and 5 bases at J, with 13 bases between the two ends. CDR1 is SEHNR, CDR2 FQNEAQ, per germline (reference sequence). The CDR3 spells CASSDSTGNEQYF. Here the CDR3 DNA reads TGTGCCAGCAGCGACTCAACAGGGAACGAGCAGTACTTC.

The sample holds a few counts of this clonotype. The CDR3 sequence: CSVGRPDTQYF. CDR3 DNA sequence: TGCAGCGTTGGACGGCCAGATACGCAGTATTTT. The chain couples TRBV29-1 to TRBJ2-3; D call uncertain. The germline V and J ends were trimmed by 4 bases and 4 bases, with 6 bases remaining between them. CDR1 is SQVTM and CDR2 is ANQGSEA in the germline V gene. The CDR3 spans 11 residues.

V is TRBV27 and J is TRBJ1-2; 8 nucleotides agree with TRBD1. Germline CDR1 and CDR2: MNHEY and SMNVEV (reference sequence). Trimming took 8 bases from V and 5 from J; bases not matched to a gene: 10. CDR3 length: 14 residues. The CDR3 protein is CASRGTGVLYGYTF. Here the CDR3 DNA reads TGTGCCAGCCGAGGGACAGGAGTGCTGTATGGCTACACCTTC.

The V call is TRBV29-1, the J call TRBJ2-5, with 13 bases fitting TRBD2. The J call could be wrong; TRBJ2-1 is a better fit for the DNA end. In germline, CDR1 is SQVTM, CDR2 ANQGSEA. The CDR3 has 14 residues. The CDR3 DNA follows: TGCAGCGTTGAGCGACTAGCGGGAGGCAATGAGCAGTTCTTC. Its protein product is CSVERLAGGNEQFF.

The chain carries TRBV27 and TRBJ1-2, with 9 bases identical to TRBD1. CDR3 size: 14 residues. With 4 bases clipped from V and 4 bases from J, the junction kept 4 bases outside the gene matches. Germline CDR1 is MNHEY and CDR2 is SMNVEV (reference sequence). CDR3 sequence: CASSSGTGFYGYTF. CDR3 bases: TGTGCCAGCAGTTCCGGGACAGGGTTCTATGGCTACACCTTC.

The chain has TRBV5-1 and TRBJ2-6; D gene unclear. Germline V CDR1 and CDR2: SGHRS, YFSETQ. V lost 4 bases and J 0 bases, leaving 17 bases between the germline ends. The CDR3 length is 18 residues. CDR3 amino acids: CASSLTPDENSGANVLTF. In nucleotides, the CDR3 is TGCGCCAGCAGCCTAACCCCGGACGAAAACTCTGGGGCCAACGTCCTGACTTTC.

The gene calls are TRBV29-1 and TRBJ2-7; TRBD1 matches 10 bases. In germline, CDR1 is SQVTM, CDR2 ANQGSEA. This CDR3 comprises 13 residues. V lost 1 base to trimming and J lost 5 bases; unmatched junction nucleotides: 2. This CDR3 reads CSVEVTGGDEQYF. CDR3 bases: TGCAGCGTTGAAGTGACAGGGGGCGACGAGCAGTACTTC.

A few counts support this clonotype. The DNA of the CDR3 is TGTGCCAGCAGGAACCTTCCCAGGTTGGAGAATTCACCCCTCCACTTT. It codes for CASRNLPRLENSPLHF. The chain couples TRBV6-1 to TRBJ1-6; D call uncertain. Trimming removed 6 bases from V and 7 bases from J, with 19 bases in between. Germline assignment: CDR1 MNHNS and CDR2 SASEGT. The CDR3 extends over 16 amino acids.